The present entry profiles one T cell receptor beta chain with its context. The junction departs from the called germline gene at one end, perhaps through a read error. This CDR3 is 15 amino acids long. Per the germline V gene, CDR1 is KGHSH and CDR2 is LQKENI. The data belong to a study of cytomegalovirus exposure and HLA in healthy donors. The wider study: The 90 to 150 validation repertoires used the same platform as the 666 first-cohort repertoires, a later analysis reported.

The data were produced by immunoSEQ multiplex PCR, yet TCRdb's version contains in-frame clones alone and is incomplete. The sample includes about 82,000 clones, over 85% of them seen just once. The source material was PBMCs. The receptor's source is a young woman in good health and CMV-seronegative. The chain carries TRBV18 and TRBJ2-7; D not resolved. For the CDR3, the DNA is TGTGCCAGCTCACCTAATCCGAATCACCTTTACGGGCAGTACTTC. Translated, it gives CASSPNPNHLYGQYF.